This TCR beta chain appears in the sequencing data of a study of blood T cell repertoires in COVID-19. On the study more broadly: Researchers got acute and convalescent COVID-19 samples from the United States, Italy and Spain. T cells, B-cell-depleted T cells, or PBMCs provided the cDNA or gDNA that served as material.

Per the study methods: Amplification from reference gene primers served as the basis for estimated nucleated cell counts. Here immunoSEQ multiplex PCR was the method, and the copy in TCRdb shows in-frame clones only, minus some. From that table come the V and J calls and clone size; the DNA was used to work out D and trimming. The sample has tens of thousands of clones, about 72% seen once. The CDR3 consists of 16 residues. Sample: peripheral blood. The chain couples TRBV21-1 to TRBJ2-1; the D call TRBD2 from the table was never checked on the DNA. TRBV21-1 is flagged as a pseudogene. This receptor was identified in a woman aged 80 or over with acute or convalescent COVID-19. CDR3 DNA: TGTGCCAGCAGCAAAAGAAGGTATCCCGGAGGTAATGAGCAGTTCTTC. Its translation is CASSKRRYPGGNEQFF.